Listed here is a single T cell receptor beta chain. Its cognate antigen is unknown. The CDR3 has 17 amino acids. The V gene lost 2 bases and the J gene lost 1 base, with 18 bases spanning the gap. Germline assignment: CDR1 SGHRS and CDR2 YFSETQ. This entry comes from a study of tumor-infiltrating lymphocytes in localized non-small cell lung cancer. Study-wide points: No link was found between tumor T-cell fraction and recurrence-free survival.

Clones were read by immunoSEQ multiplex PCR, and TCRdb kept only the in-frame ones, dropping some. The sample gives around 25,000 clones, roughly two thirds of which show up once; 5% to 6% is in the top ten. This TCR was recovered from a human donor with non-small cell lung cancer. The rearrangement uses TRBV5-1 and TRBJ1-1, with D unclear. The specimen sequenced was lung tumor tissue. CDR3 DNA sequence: TGCGCCAGCAGCTTACAGAACACCAACTCGAGGAACACTGAAGCTTTCTTT. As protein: CASSLQNTNSRNTEAFF.